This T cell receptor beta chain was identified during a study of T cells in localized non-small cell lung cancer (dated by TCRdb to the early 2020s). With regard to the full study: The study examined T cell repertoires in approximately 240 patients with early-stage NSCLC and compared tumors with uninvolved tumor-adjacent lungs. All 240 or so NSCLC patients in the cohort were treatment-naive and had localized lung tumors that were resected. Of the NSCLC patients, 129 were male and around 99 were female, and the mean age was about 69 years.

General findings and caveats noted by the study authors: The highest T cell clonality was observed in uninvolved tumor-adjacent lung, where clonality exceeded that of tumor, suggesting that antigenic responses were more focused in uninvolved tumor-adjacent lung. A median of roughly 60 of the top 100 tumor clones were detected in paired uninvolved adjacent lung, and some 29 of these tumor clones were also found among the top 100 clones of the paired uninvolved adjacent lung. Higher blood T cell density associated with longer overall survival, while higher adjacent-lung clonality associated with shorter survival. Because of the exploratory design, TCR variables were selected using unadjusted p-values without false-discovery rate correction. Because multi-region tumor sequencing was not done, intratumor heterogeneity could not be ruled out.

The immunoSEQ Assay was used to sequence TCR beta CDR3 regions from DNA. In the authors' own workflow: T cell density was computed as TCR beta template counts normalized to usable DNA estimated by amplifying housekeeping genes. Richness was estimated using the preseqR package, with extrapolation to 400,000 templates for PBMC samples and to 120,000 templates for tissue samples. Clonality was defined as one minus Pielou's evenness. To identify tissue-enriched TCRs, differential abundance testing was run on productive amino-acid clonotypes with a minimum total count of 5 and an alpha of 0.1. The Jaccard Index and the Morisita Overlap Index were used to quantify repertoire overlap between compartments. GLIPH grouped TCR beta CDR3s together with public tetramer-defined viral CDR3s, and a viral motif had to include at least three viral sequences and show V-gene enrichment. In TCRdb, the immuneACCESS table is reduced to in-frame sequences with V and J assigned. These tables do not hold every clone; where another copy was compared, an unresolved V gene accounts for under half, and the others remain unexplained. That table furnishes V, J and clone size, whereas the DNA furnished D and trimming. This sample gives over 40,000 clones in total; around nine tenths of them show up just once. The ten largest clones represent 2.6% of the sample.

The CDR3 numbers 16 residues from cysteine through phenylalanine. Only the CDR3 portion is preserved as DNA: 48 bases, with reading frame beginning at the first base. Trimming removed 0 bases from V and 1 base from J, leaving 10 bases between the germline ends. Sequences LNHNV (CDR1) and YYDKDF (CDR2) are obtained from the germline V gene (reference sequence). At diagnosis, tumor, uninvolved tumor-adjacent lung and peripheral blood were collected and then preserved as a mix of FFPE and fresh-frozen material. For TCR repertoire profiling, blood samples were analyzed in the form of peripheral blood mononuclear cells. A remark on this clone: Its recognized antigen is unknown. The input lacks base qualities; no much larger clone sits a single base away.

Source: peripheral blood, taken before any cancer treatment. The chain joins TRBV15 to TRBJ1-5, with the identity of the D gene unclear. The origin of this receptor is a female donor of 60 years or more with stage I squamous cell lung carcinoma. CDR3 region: CATSRDLRTSNQPQHF. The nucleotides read TGTGCCACCAGCAGAGATCTGCGGACCAGCAATCAGCCCCAGCATTTT.